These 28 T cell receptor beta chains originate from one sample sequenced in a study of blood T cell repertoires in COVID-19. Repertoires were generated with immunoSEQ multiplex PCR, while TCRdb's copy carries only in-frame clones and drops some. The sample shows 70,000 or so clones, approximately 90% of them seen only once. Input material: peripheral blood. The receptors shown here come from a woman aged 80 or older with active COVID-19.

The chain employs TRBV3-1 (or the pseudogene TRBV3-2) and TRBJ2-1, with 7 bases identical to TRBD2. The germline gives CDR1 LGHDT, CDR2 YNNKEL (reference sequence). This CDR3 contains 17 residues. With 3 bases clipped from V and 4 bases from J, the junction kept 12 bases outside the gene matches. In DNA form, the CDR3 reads TGTGCCAGCAGCCATCGAGATCTAGCGGCCATTTACAATGAGCAGTTCTTC. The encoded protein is CASSHRDLAAIYNEQFF.

The CDR3 region is CAIRQGERDTQYF. The CDR3 region has the DNA TGTGCCATTAGACAGGGAGAAAGGGATACGCAGTATTTT. The chain employs TRBV10-3 and TRBJ2-3; 7 nucleotides match TRBD1. The CDR3 runs 13 residues. Germline CDR1 reads ENHRY; CDR2 reads SYGVKD. J was trimmed by 6 bases and V by 9 bases; bases with no gene match: 9.

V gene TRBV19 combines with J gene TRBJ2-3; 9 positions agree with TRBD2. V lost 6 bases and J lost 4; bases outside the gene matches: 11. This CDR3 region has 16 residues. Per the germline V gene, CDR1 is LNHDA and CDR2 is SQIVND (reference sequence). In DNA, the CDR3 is TGTGCCAGTAGCCCCTATAGCGGGAGACCGTCAGATACGCAGTATTTT. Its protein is CASSPYSGRPSDTQYF.

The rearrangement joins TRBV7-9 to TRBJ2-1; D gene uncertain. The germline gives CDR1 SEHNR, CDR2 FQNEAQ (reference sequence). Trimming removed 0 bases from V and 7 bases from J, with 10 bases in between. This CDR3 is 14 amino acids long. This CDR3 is CASSLARQYNEQFF. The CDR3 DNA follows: TGTGCCAGCAGCTTAGCGAGGCAGTATAATGAGCAGTTCTTC.

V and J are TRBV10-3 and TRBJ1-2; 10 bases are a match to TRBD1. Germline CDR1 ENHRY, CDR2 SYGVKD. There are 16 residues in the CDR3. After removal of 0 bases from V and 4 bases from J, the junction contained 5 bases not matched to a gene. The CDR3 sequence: CAISESRDRGGYGYTF. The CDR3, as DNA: TGTGCCATCAGTGAGTCGCGGGACAGGGGCGGCTATGGCTACACCTTC.

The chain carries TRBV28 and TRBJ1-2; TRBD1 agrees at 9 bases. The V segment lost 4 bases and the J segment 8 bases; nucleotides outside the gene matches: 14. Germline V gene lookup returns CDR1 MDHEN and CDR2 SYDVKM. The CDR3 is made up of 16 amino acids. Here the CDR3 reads CASSSDGQGKWWGYTF. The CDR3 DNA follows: TGTGCCAGCAGTTCAGATGGACAGGGGAAGTGGTGGGGCTACACCTTC.

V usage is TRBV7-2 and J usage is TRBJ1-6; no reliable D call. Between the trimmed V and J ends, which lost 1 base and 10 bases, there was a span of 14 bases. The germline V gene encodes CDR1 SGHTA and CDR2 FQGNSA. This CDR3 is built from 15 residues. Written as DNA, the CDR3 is TGTGCCAGCAGCTTAGATGGACTCTTAACCTCACCCCTCCACTTT. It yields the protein CASSLDGLLTSPLHF.

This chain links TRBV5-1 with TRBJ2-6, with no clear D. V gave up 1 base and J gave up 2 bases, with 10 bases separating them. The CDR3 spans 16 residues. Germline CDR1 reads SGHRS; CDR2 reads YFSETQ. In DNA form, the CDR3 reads TGCGCCAGCAGCTTGCTCCAGCGAGCTGGGGCCAACGTCCTGACTTTC. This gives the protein CASSLLQRAGANVLTF.

The CDR3 sequence is CASSLTPSGYLGETQYF. CDR3 DNA sequence: TGTGCCAGCAGCTTAACGCCTAGCGGTTACCTGGGAGAGACCCAGTACTTC. The chain uses TRBV11-2 and TRBJ2-5; 7 positions agree with TRBD2. Germline CDR1 and CDR2: SGHAT and FQNNGV. This CDR3 region has 17 residues. V lost 2 bases, J lost 4 bases, and 13 bases stayed unmatched.

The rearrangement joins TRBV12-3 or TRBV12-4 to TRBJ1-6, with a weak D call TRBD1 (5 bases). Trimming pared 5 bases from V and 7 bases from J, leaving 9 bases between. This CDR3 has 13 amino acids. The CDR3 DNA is TGTGCCAGCAGTGAAAAGGGGAATTCACCCCTCCACTTT. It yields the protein CASSEKGNSPLHF.

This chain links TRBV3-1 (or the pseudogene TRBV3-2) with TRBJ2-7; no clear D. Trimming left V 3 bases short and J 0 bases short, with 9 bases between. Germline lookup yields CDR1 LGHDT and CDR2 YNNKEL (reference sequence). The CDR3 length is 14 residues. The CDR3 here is CASSHQLSSYEQYF. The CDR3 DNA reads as TGTGCCAGCAGCCACCAACTTAGCTCCTACGAGCAGTACTTC.

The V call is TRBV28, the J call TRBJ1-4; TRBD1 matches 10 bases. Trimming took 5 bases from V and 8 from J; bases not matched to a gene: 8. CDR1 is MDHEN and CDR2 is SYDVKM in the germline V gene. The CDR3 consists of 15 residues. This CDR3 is CASSPTTGGSEKLFF. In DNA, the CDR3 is TGTGCCAGCAGTCCGACGACAGGGGGCTCAGAAAAACTGTTTTTT.

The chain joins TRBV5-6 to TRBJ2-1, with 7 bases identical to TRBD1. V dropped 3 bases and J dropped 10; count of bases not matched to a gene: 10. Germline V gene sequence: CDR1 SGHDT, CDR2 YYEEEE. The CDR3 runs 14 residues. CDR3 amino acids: CASSSQTGVGEQFF. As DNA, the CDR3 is TGTGCCAGCAGCTCTCAAACAGGGGTCGGAGAGCAGTTCTTC.

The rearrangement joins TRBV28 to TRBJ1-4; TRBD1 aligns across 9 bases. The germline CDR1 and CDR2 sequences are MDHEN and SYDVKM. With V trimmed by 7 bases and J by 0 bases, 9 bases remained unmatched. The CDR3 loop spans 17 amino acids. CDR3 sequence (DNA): TGTGCCAGCAACCGCCGGGGACAGGGTTCAACTAATGAAAAACTGTTTTTT. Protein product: CASNRRGQGSTNEKLFF.

The CDR3: CASSLRAGTKQTDTQYF. In nucleotides, the CDR3 is TGTGCCAGCAGCTTACGGGCGGGAACAAAACAAACAGATACGCAGTATTTT. The V gene is TRBV11-2, the J gene TRBJ2-3; tentatively, D is TRBD2 (6 bases). Germline values: CDR1 SGHAT, CDR2 FQNNGV. Trimming removed 2 bases at V and 3 bases at J, with 18 bases between. The length of the CDR3 is 17 residues.

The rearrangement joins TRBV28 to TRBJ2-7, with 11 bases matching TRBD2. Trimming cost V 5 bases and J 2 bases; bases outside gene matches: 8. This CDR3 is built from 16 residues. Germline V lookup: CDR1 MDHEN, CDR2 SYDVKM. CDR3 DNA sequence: TGTGCCAGCAGTGTAACATTAGCGGGAGGGCCCTACGAGCAGTACTTC. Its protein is CASSVTLAGGPYEQYF.

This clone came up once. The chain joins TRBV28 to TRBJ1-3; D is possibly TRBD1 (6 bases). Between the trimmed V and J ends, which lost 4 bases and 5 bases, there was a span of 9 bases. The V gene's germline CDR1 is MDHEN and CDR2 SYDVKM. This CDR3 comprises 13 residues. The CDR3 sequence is CASSSGTRNTIYF. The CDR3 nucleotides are TGTGCCAGCAGTTCCGGGACAAGAAACACCATATATTTT.

CDR3 in DNA: TGTGCCAGCAGCTCTAAATACAGAGTCTCTGGAAACACCATATATTTT. This encodes CASSSKYRVSGNTIYF. The gene calls are TRBV7-8 and TRBJ1-3, with D hard to call. Germline-derived CDR1 and CDR2 are SGHVS and FQNEAQ. The CDR3 contains 16 residues. V was shortened by 4 bases and J by 0 bases, with 13 bases between the two germline ends.

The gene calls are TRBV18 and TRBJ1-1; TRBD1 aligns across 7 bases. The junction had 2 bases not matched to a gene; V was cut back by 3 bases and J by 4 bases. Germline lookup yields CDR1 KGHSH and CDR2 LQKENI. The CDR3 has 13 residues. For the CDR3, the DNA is TGTGCCAGCTCACCTCAGGGGGGCACTGAAGCTTTCTTT. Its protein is CASSPQGGTEAFF.

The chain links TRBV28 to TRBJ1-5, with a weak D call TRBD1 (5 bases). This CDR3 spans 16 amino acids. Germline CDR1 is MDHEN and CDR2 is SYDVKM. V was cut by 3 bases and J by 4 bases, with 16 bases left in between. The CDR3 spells CASSLSGRPGNQPQHF. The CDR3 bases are TGTGCCAGCAGTTTGTCAGGGAGGCCCGGAAATCAGCCCCAGCATTTT.

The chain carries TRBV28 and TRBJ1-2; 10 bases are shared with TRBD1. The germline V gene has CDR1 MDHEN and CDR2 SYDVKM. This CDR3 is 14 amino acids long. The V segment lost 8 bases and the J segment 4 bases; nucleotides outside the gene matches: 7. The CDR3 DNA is TGTGCCAGCTCCGGGACAGGGGTTTTCTATGGCTACACCTTC. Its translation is CASSGTGVFYGYTF.

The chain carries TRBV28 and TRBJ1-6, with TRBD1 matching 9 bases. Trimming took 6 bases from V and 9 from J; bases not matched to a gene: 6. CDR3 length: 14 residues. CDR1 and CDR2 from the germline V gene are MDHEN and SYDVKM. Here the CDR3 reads CASSPDRGTSPLHF. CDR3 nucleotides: TGTGCCAGCAGCCCGGACAGGGGAACTTCACCCCTCCACTTT.

Here the CDR3 reads CASSEEVRVNGELFF. The CDR3 nucleotides read TGTGCCAGCAGTGAAGAGGTCAGGGTAAACGGGGAGCTGTTTTTT. The V and J genes are TRBV6-1 and TRBJ2-2, with D possibly TRBD1 on 5 matching bases. Germline-derived CDR1 and CDR2 are MNHNS and SASEGT. The CDR3 has 15 amino acids. V was cut by 1 base and J by 7 bases, with 13 bases left in between.

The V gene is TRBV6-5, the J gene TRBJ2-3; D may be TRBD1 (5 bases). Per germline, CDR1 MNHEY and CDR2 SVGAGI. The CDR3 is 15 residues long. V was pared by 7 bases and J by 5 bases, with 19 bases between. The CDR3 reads CASKGLSVVGDTQYF. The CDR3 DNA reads TGTGCCAGCAAGGGGTTAAGTGTCGTTGGAGATACGCAGTATTTT.

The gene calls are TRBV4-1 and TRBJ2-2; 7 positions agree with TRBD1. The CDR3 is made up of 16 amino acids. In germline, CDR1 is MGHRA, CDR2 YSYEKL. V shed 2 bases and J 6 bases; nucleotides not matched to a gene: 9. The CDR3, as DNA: TGCGCCAGCAGCCAACCTATAATGACAGGGTCCGGGGAGCTGTTTTTT. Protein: CASSQPIMTGSGELFF.

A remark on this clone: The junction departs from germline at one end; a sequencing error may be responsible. The CDR3 region is CASNETPDRGEREGCPYEQYF. The DNA for the CDR3 is TGTGCCAGCAATGAAACCCCGGACAGGGGGGAGCGGGAGGGATGTCCGTACGAGCAGTACTTC. The V gene is TRBV6-1, the J gene TRBJ2-7; D assignment may be TRBD1 or TRBD2 (10 bases each). The germline V gene has CDR1 MNHNS and CDR2 SASEGT. This CDR3 spans 21 amino acids.

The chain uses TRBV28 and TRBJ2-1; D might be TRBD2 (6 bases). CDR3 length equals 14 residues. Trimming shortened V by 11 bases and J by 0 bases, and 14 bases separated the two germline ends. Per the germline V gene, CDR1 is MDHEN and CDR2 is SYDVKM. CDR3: CAGGERSSYNEQFF. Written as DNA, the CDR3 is TGTGCCGGAGGGGAGCGGAGCTCCTACAATGAGCAGTTCTTC.

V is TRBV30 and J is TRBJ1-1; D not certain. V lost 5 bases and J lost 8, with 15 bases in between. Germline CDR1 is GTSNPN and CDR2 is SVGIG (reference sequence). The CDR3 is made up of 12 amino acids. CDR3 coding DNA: TGTGCCTGGGGGCGGGAGGTAGGCGAAGCTTTCTTT. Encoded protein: CAWGREVGEAFF. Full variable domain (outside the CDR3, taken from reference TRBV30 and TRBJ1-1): SQTIHQWPATLVQPVGSPLSLECTVEGTSNPNLYWYRQAAGRGLQLLFYSVGIGQISSEVPQNLSASRPQDRQFILSSKKLLLSDSGFYLCAWGREVGEAFFGQGTRLTVV.